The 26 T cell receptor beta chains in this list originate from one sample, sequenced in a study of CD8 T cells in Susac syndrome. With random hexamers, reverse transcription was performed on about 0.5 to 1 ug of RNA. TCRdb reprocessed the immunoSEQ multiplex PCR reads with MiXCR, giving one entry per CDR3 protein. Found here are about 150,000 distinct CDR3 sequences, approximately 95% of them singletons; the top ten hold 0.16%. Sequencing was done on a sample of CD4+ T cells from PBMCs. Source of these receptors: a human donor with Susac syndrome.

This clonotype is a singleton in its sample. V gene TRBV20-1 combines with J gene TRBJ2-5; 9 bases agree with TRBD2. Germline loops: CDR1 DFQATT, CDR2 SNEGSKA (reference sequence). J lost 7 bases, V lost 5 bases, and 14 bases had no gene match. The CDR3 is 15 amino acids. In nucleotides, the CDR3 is TGCAGTGCTCTCGGGCTAGCGGGGCCACGGGGGACCCAGTACTTC. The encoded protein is CSALGLAGPRGTQYF.

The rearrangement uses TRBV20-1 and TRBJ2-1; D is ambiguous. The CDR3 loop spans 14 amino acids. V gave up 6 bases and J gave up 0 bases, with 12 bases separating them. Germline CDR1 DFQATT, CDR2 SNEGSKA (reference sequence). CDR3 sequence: CSADRLSSYNEQFF. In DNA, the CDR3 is TGCAGTGCCGATAGGCTGAGCTCCTACAATGAGCAGTTCTTC.

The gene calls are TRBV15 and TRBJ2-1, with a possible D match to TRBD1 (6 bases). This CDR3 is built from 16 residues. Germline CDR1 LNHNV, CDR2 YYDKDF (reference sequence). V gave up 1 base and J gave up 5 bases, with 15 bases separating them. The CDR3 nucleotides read TGTGCCACCAGCAGAGGTGGATTGACAGGACACAATGAGCAGTTCTTC. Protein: CATSRGGLTGHNEQFF.

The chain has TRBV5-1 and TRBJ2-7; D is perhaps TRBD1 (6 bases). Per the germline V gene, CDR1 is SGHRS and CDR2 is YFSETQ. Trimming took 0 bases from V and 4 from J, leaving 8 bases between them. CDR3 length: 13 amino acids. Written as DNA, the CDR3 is TGCGCCAGCAGCTTGGCAGGGGTATACGAGCAGTACTTC. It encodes CASSLAGVYEQYF. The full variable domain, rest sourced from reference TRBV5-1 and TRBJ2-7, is KAGVTQTPRYLIKTRGQQVTLSCSPISGHRSVSWYQQTPGQGLQFLFEYFSETQRNKGNFPGRFSGRQFSNSRSEMNVSTLELGDSALYLCASSLAGVYEQYFGPGTRLTVT.

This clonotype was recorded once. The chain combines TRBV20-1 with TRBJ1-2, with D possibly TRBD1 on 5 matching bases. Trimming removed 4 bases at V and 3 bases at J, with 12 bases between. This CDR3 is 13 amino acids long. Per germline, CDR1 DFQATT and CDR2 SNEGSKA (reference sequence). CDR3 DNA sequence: TGCAGTGCTACAACCGGGACCTACTATGGCTACACCTTC. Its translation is CSATTGTYYGYTF.

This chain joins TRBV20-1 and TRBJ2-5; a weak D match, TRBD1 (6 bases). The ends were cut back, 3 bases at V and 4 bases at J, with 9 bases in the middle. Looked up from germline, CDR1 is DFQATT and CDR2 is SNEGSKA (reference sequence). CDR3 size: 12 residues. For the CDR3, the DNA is TGCAGTGCTAGCTCAGGGGTAGAGACCCAGTACTTC. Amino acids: CSASSGVETQYF.

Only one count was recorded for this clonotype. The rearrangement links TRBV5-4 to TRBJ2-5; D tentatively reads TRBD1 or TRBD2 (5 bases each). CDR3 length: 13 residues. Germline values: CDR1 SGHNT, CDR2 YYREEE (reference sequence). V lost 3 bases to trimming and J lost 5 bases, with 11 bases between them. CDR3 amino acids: CASSSREGETQYF. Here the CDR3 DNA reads TGTGCCAGCAGCTCACGAGAGGGGGAGACCCAGTACTTC.

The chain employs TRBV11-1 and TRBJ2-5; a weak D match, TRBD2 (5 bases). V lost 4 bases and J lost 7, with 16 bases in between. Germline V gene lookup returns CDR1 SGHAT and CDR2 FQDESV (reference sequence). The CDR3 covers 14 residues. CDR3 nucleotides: TGTGCCAGCAGCTGGACTGGGGTTAATCGGACCCAGTACTTC. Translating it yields CASSWTGVNRTQYF.

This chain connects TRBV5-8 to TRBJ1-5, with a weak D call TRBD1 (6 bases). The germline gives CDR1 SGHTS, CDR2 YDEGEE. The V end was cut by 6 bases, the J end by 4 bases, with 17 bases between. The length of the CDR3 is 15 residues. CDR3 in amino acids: CASTEPRTVNQPQHF. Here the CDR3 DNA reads TGTGCCAGCACCGAACCACGGACAGTAAATCAGCCCCAGCATTTT.

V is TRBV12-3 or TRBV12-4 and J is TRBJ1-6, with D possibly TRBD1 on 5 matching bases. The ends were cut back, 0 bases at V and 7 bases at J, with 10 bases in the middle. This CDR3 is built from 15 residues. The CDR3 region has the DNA TGTGCCAGCAGTTTAGCACGGGGCTTGAATTCACCCCTCCACTTT. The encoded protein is CASSLARGLNSPLHF.

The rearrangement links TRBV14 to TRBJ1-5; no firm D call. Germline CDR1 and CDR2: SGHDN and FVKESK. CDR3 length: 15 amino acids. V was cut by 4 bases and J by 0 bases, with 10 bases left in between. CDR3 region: CASSPSSNSNQPQHF. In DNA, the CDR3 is TGTGCCAGCAGCCCCTCTTCTAATAGCAATCAGCCCCAGCATTTT.

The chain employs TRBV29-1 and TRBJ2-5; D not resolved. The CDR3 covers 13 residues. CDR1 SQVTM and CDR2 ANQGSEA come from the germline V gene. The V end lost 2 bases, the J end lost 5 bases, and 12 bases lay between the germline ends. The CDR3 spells CSVEKQPGETQYF. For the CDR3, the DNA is TGCAGCGTTGAAAAACAGCCCGGGGAGACCCAGTACTTC.

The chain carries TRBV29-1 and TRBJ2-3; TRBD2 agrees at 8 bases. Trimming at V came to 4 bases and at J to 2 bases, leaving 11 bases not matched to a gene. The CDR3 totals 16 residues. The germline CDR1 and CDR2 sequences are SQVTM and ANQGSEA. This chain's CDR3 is CSVGPGGDLLTDTQYF. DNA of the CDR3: TGCAGCGTTGGTCCCGGGGGGGACCTTCTCACAGATACGCAGTATTTT.

The CDR3 coding sequence is TGCAGTGCTCGGACAGGGAGGGATTCACCCCTCCACTTT. Amino acid sequence: CSARTGRDSPLHF. V usage is TRBV20-1 and J usage is TRBJ1-6; 8 bases are a match to TRBD1. CDR3 length: 13 amino acids. V lost 5 bases, J lost 8 bases, and 5 bases stayed unmatched. CDR1 is DFQATT and CDR2 is SNEGSKA in the germline V gene (reference sequence).

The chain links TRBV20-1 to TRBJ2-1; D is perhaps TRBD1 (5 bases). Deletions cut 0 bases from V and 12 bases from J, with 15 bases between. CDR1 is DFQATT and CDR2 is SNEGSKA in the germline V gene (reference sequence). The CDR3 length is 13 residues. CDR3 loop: CSAREVTVTGQFF. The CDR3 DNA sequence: TGCAGTGCTAGAGAGGTGACAGTTACCGGGCAGTTCTTC.

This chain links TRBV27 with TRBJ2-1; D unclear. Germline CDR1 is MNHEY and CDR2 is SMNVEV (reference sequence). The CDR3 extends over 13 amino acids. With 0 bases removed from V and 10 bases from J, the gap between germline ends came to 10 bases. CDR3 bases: TGTGCCAGCAGTTTATCCAGCGTAGGCGAGCAGTTCTTC. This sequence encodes CASSLSSVGEQFF.

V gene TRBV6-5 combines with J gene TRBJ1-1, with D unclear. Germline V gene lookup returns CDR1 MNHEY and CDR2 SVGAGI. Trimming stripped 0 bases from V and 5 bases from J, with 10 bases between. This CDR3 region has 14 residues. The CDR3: CASSYSRGGTEAFF. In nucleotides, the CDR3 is TGTGCCAGCAGTTACTCGCGGGGAGGTACTGAAGCTTTCTTT.

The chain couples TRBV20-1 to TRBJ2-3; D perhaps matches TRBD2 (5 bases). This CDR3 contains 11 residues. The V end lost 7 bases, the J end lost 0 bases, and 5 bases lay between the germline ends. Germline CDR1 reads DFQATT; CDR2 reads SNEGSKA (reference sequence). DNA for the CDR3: TGCAGTGGGAGGAGCACAGATACGCAGTATTTT. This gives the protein CSGRSTDTQYF.

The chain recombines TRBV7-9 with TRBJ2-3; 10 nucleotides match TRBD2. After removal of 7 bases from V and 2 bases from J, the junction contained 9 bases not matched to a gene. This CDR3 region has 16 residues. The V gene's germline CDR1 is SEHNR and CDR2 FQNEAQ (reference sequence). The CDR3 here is CASTVGTSATTDTQYF. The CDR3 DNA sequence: TGTGCCAGCACTGTGGGGACTAGCGCCACCACAGATACGCAGTATTTT.

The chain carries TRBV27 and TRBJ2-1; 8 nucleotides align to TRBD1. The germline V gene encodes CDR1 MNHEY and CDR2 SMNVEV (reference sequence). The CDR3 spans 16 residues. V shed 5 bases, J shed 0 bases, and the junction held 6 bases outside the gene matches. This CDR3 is CASSTRTGSSYNEQFF. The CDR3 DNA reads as TGTGCCAGCAGTACCCGGACAGGGAGCTCCTACAATGAGCAGTTCTTC.

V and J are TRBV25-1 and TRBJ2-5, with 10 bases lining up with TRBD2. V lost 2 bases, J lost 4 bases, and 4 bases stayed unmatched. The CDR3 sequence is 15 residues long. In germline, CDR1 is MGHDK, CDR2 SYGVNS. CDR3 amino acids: CASSEPLAGVETQYF. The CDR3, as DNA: TGTGCCAGCAGTGAACCGCTAGCGGGGGTAGAGACCCAGTACTTC.

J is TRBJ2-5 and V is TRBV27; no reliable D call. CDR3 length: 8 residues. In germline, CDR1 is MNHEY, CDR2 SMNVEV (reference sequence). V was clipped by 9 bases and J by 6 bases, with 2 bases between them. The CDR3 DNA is TGTGCCAGTCAGACCCAGTACTTC. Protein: CASQTQYF.

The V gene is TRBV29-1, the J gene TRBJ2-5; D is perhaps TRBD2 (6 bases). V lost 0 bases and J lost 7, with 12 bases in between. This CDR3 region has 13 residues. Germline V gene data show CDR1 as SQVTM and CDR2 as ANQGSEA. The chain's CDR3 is CSVEDQVGGTQYF. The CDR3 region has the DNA TGCAGCGTTGAAGATCAGGTGGGAGGGACCCAGTACTTC.

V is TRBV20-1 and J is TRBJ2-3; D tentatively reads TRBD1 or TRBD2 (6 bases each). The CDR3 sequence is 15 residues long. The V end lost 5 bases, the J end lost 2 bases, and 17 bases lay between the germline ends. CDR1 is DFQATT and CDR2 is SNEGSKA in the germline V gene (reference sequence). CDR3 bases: TGCAGTGCTCCCCGTGGGGGCGGGGCCACAGATACGCAGTATTTT. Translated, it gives CSAPRGGGATDTQYF.

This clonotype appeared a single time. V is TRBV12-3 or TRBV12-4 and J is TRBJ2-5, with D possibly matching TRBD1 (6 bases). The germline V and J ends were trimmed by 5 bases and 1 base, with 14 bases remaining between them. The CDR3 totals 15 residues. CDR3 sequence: CASSPLRTAQETQYF. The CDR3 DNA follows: TGTGCCAGCAGTCCTCTGAGGACAGCCCAAGAGACCCAGTACTTC.

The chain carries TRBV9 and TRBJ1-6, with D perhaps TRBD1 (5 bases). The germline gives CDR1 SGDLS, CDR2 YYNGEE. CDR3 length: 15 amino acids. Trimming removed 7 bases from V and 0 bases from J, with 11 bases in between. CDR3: CASSKGSSYNSPLHF. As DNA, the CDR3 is TGTGCCAGCTCTAAGGGGAGCTCCTATAATTCACCCCTCCACTTT.